The T cell receptor beta chain described here comes from a study of cytotoxic CD8 clonotypes in ibrutinib-treated CLL. As for this clone: Its antigen is not identified.

Only in-frame clones appear in the TCRdb table, and some are missing; sequencing was by immunoSEQ multiplex PCR. This table holds approximately 140,000 clones, under 95% found once. Study observations and caveats: Baseline levels were approached again at progression, after clonality had risen at ibrutinib response. Circulating CD8+ T-cell counts were tracked by baseline clonality, which exceeded that of age-matched healthy donors.

Trimming took 5 bases from V and 6 from J, leaving 17 bases between them. Germline V gene data show CDR1 as WNHNN and CDR2 as SYGVQD (reference sequence). The CDR3 spans 14 residues. The chain is built from TRBV10-1 and TRBJ2-7, with D tentatively TRBD1 (5 bases). The sample was PBMCs, taken after 12 months of ibrutinib treatment. The sequence was collected from a human donor with chronic lymphocytic leukemia. The CDR3 spells CASSRQGSIGEQYF. CDR3 bases: TGCGCCAGCAGTCGGCAGGGTTCTATCGGCGAGCAGTACTTC.